Listed here are 9 T cell receptor beta chains from one sample, sequenced in a study of shared clonotypes between healthy human individuals. Measured with immunoSEQ multiplex PCR; TCRdb has only the in-frame clones, and not every one. The sample contains some 2,100,000 clones, nearly 97% of which appear only once. The sequencing sample was made of naive CD4+ T cells sorted from blood. This sample's subset: CD45RA+ positively selected. The receptor set was obtained from a young man in good health.

About this clone itself: Distinct nucleotide sequences in the sample also encode this CDR3. The gene calls are TRBV2 and TRBJ2-7, with 8 bases lining up with TRBD1. Germline values: CDR1 SNHLY, CDR2 FYNNEI. V shed 3 bases and J 2 bases; nucleotides not matched to a gene: 3. The CDR3 is 14 amino acids. CDR3 loop: CASSDGTGAYEQYF. CDR3 DNA sequence: TGTGCCAGCAGTGACGGGACAGGTGCCTACGAGCAGTACTTC.

With regard to this clone: Other DNA sequences within the sample encode an identical CDR3. The genes are TRBV11-3 and TRBJ2-3, with a tentative D call TRBD2 (5 bases). This CDR3 is built from 12 residues. Germline V CDR1 and CDR2: SGHNT, YENEEA. Trimming stripped 5 bases from V and 3 bases from J, with 6 bases between. For the CDR3, the DNA is TGTGCCAGCAGCGGGAGTACAGATACGCAGTATTTT. As protein: CASSGSTDTQYF.

V gene TRBV6-5 combines with J gene TRBJ1-2; TRBD1 might be the D (5 bases). The V gene lost 6 bases and the J gene lost 4 bases, with 12 bases spanning the gap. The germline CDR1 and CDR2 sequences are MNHEY and SVGAGI. The CDR3 is made up of 13 amino acids. CDR3 residues: CASRGLESYGYTF. The CDR3 DNA follows: TGTGCCAGCAGGGGGCTTGAGAGCTATGGCTACACCTTC.

The chain joins TRBV30 to TRBJ2-5; the D is unclear. V was pared by 0 bases and J by 2 bases, with 7 bases between. This CDR3 is built from 13 residues. CDR1 is GTSNPN and CDR2 is SVGIG in the germline V gene (reference sequence). The CDR3 is CAWSVTWQETQYF. CDR3 DNA sequence: TGTGCCTGGAGTGTTACATGGCAAGAGACCCAGTACTTC.

V is TRBV18 and J is TRBJ2-2; tentatively, D is TRBD1 (6 bases). CDR1 is KGHSH, CDR2 LQKENI, per germline. The CDR3 totals 14 residues. Trimming pared 3 bases from V and 6 bases from J, leaving 11 bases between. The chain's CDR3 is CASSPAAGAGELFF. In DNA, the CDR3 is TGTGCCAGCTCACCGGCAGCAGGGGCCGGGGAGCTGTTTTTT.

Comment on this clone: An end of the junction does not agree with germline; a read error may underlie this. The J gene is TRBJ2-7, the V gene TRBV6-1; 7 positions agree with TRBD1. There are 15 residues in the CDR3. The germline gives CDR1 MNHNS, CDR2 SASEGT. The CDR3 reads CASSEEHRGTYEQYF. CDR3 DNA sequence: TGTGCCAGCAGCGAAGAGCACAGGGGTACCTACGAGCAGTACTTC.

This clone has only one observation. The chain has TRBV25-1 and TRBJ2-5; a weak D match, TRBD1 (6 bases). V was pared by 3 bases and J by 2 bases, with 16 bases between. CDR3 size: 16 residues. Looked up from germline, CDR1 is MGHDK and CDR2 is SYGVNS. In DNA form, the CDR3 reads TGTGCCAGCAGTGAGGGCAGGGGCTGGGTACAAGAGACCCAGTACTTC. It yields the protein CASSEGRGWVQETQYF.

V and J are TRBV10-3 and TRBJ1-4, with D unresolved. The CDR3 extends over 18 amino acids. Trimming took off 10 bases at V and 0 bases at J, with 24 bases between the two ends. Per germline, CDR1 ENHRY and CDR2 SYGVKD. The CDR3 here is CATLIYRRDIPTNEKLFF. In nucleotides, the CDR3 is TGTGCCACTCTCATATATCGGCGGGATATACCAACTAATGAAAAACTGTTTTTT.

The CDR3 spells CASKGTGIHYGYTF. For the CDR3, the DNA is TGTGCCAGTAAGGGGACAGGGATCCACTATGGCTACACCTTC. The rearrangement uses TRBV19 and TRBJ1-2; TRBD1 agrees at 9 bases. V shed 7 bases, J shed 3 bases, and the junction held 6 bases outside the gene matches. Germline CDR1 reads LNHDA; CDR2 reads SQIVND (reference sequence). There are 14 residues in the CDR3.